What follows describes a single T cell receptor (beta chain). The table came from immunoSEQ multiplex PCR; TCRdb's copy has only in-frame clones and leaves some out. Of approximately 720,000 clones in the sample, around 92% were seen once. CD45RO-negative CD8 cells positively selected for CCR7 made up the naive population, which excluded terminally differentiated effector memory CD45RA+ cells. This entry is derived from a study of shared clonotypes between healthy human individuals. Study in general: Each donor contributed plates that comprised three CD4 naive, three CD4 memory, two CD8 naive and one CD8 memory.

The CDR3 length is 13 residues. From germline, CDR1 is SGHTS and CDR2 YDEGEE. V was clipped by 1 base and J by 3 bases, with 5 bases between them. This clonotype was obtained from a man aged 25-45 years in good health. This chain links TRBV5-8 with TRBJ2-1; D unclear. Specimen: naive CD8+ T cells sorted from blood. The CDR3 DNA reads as TGTGCCAGCAGCTTGACAGACTACAATGAGCAGTTCTTC. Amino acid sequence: CASSLTDYNEQFF. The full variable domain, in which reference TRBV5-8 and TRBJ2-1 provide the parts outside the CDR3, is EAGVTQSPTHLIKTRGQQATLRCSPISGHTSVYWYQQALGLGLQFLLWYDEGEERNRGNFPPRFSGRQFPNYSSELNVNALELEDSALYLCASSLTDYNEQFFGPGTRLTVL.